What follows are 32 T cell receptor beta chains derived from one specimen sequenced in a study of cytomegalovirus exposure and HLA in healthy donors. PCR primers comprised 60 Vbeta and 13 Jbeta primers. Measured with immunoSEQ multiplex PCR; TCRdb has only the in-frame clones, and not every one. The table records approximately 190,000 clones, roughly 80% of them present only once. Sequenced sample: PBMCs. These receptors all come from a woman aged 45-65 years in good health and CMV-seropositive.

This chain uses TRBV27 with TRBJ2-7; 7 bases are a match to TRBD1. The CDR3 spans 14 residues. Germline V gene lookup returns CDR1 MNHEY and CDR2 SMNVEV (reference sequence). V shed 5 bases and J 1 base; nucleotides not matched to a gene: 5. The CDR3 region has the DNA TGTGCCAGCAGTCAGACAGGGCCTTCCTACGAGCAGTACTTC. Protein product: CASSQTGPSYEQYF.

The chain is built from TRBV28 and TRBJ2-3; TRBD2 might be the D (7 bases). This CDR3 has 17 residues. Deletions cut 2 bases from V and 0 bases from J, with 15 bases between. The germline CDR1 and CDR2 sequences are MDHEN and SYDVKM. Here the CDR3 DNA reads TGTGCCAGCAGTTTACTACGGGGGGCCTCTAGCACAGATACGCAGTATTTT. Its protein product is CASSLLRGASSTDTQYF.

The gene calls are TRBV27 and TRBJ1-5, with TRBD1 matching over 8 bases. The CDR3 covers 14 residues. Unmatched junction bases numbered 8, after V lost 7 bases and J lost 6 bases. Germline V gene sequence: CDR1 MNHEY, CDR2 SMNVEV (reference sequence). Written as DNA, the CDR3 is TGTGCCAGCAAGAAGGACAGGGATGTTCAGCCCCAGCATTTT. Translated, it gives CASKKDRDVQPQHF.

The V gene is TRBV7-6, the J gene TRBJ2-3; TRBD2 aligns across 9 bases. Germline V gene data show CDR1 as SGHVS and CDR2 as FNYEAQ. The CDR3 is 16 amino acids. The J segment lost 4 bases and the V segment lost 6 bases, leaving 11 bases of the junction unmatched. The CDR3 sequence: CASRKGGGGAPDTQYF. CDR3 nucleotides: TGTGCCAGCAGAAAGGGGGGCGGGGGGGCCCCAGATACGCAGTATTTT. Drawing the rest from reference TRBV7-6 and TRBJ2-3, the complete variable domain is GAGVSQSPRYKVTKRGQDVALRCDPISGHVSLYWYRQALGQGPEFLTYFNYEAQQDKSGLPNDRFSAERPEGSISTLTIQRTEQRDSAMYRCASRKGGGGAPDTQYFGPGTRLTVL.

This clone was seen a handful of times. The rearrangement links TRBV15 to TRBJ1-1; D is unclear. V shed 4 bases and J shed 4 bases, with 13 bases lying between them. Germline lookup yields CDR1 LNHNV and CDR2 YYDKDF (reference sequence). The CDR3 is made up of 14 amino acids. CDR3 coding DNA: TGTGCCACCAGCATCAGGCAGGTAGGCACTGAAGCTTTCTTT. Translating gives CATSIRQVGTEAFF.

In DNA form, the CDR3 reads TGTGCCAGCTACGAGAGAGAACTAAATCAGCCCCAGCATTTT. Translating it yields CASYERELNQPQHF. This chain uses TRBV6-6 with TRBJ1-5, with D unresolved. The germline V and J ends were trimmed by 8 bases and 4 bases, with 15 bases remaining between them. The CDR3 runs 14 residues. Germline values: CDR1 MNHNY, CDR2 SVGAGI (reference sequence).

The genes are TRBV7-3 and TRBJ2-2; 12 bases align to TRBD2. Germline V gives CDR1 SGHTA, CDR2 FQGTGA. The CDR3 is 16 residues long. V dropped 5 bases and J dropped 5; count of bases not matched to a gene: 6. This CDR3 is CASSTQTSGGTGELFF. The DNA for the CDR3 is TGTGCCAGCAGCACGCAGACTAGCGGGGGTACCGGGGAGCTGTTTTTT.

This clone was detected only a few times. The CDR3 here is CASPPDRGQNGYTF. In DNA form, the CDR3 reads TGCGCCAGCCCCCCCGACAGGGGGCAGAATGGCTACACCTTC. The chain is built from TRBV5-1 and TRBJ1-2; 10 positions agree with TRBD1. V trimming: 7 bases; J trimming: 6 bases; junction bases outside the gene matches: 9. The germline gives CDR1 SGHRS, CDR2 YFSETQ. CDR3 length equals 14 residues.

The chain joins TRBV7-2 to TRBJ2-4; TRBD1 agrees at 7 bases. This CDR3 has 15 residues. Looked up from germline, CDR1 is SGHTA and CDR2 is FQGNSA. Trimming took 5 bases from V and 2 from J; bases not matched to a gene: 6. DNA of the CDR3: TGTGCCAGCAGCCGGAACAGGGGATCCAAAAACATTCAGTACTTC. Its translation is CASSRNRGSKNIQYF. The full variable domain, completed using reference TRBV7-2 and TRBJ2-4, is GAGVSQSPSNKVTEKGKDVELRCDPISGHTALYWYRQSLGQGLEFLIYFQGNSAPDKSGLPSDRFSAERTGGSVSTLTIQRTQQEDSAVYLCASSRNRGSKNIQYFGAGTRLSVL.

The genes are TRBV6-5 and TRBJ1-1, with 9 bases matching TRBD1. Germline CDR1 reads MNHEY; CDR2 reads SVGAGI. V shed 7 bases and J 1 base; nucleotides not matched to a gene: 4. The CDR3 is made up of 14 amino acids. The CDR3, as DNA: TGTGCCAGCAATCCGGGACAGGGGAACACTGAAGCTTTCTTT. As protein: CASNPGQGNTEAFF.

The chain couples TRBV4-1 to TRBJ2-2; TRBD2 might be the D (7 bases). Germline lookup yields CDR1 MGHRA and CDR2 YSYEKL. Trimming took 4 bases from V and 0 from J, leaving 15 bases between them. The CDR3 spans 17 residues. The CDR3 DNA reads as TGCGCCAGCAGCCGGAGGGGGGGACTAACGAACACCGGGGAGCTGTTTTTT. This sequence encodes CASSRRGGLTNTGELFF.

CDR3 loop: CAISESGQTFNYGYTF. DNA for the CDR3: TGTGCCATCAGTGAGTCGGGGCAGACTTTTAACTATGGCTACACCTTC. The chain employs TRBV10-3 and TRBJ1-2; the D gene is possibly TRBD1 (5 bases). Trimming took 0 bases from V and 1 from J, leaving 12 bases between them. Per germline, CDR1 ENHRY and CDR2 SYGVKD. The CDR3 spans 16 residues.

The J gene is TRBJ1-6, the V gene TRBV5-1; the match to TRBD1 covers 7 bases. CDR3 size: 16 residues. V shed 0 bases and J 10 bases; nucleotides not matched to a gene: 10. Per the germline V gene, CDR1 is SGHRS and CDR2 is YFSETQ. The chain's CDR3 is CASSLATGAGGSPLHF. The CDR3 DNA is TGCGCCAGCAGCTTGGCCACAGGGGCGGGTGGGTCACCCCTCCACTTT.

The chain links TRBV18 to TRBJ1-1, with a weak D call TRBD1 (5 bases). Trimming took 6 bases from V and 2 from J, leaving 10 bases between them. Germline V CDR1 and CDR2: KGHSH, LQKENI. The CDR3 is 13 amino acids. In DNA, the CDR3 is TGTGCCAGCTCCGCGACAGCAAACACTGAAGCTTTCTTT. Translated: CASSATANTEAFF.

This clone is a singleton in its sample. V gene TRBV27 combines with J gene TRBJ2-1; a possible D gene is TRBD1 (6 bases). V dropped 8 bases and J dropped 14 bases, with 31 bases sitting between them. CDR3 length equals 16 residues. Germline V lookup: CDR1 MNHEY, CDR2 SMNVEV (reference sequence). This CDR3 is CASAIIAGTSTRQEFF. CDR3 bases: TGTGCCAGCGCGATTATAGCCGGGACATCGACACGTCAGGAGTTCTTC.

The rearrangement links TRBV2 to TRBJ1-4; TRBD1 agrees at 9 bases. The CDR3 is made up of 14 amino acids. Trimming at V came to 5 bases and at J to 8 bases, leaving 6 bases not matched to a gene. Germline assignment: CDR1 SNHLY and CDR2 FYNNEI. CDR3 bases: TGTGCCAGCAGTAAGGACAGGGGCGACGAAAAACTGTTTTTT. Translation: CASSKDRGDEKLFF.

The J gene is TRBJ2-7, the V gene TRBV19; D is perhaps TRBD1 (6 bases). Germline CDR1 LNHDA, CDR2 SQIVND (reference sequence). V was clipped by 6 bases and J by 5 bases, with 17 bases between them. The CDR3 runs to 14 residues. The CDR3 spells CASSRKQGANEQYF. For the CDR3, the DNA is TGTGCCAGTAGCCGGAAACAGGGAGCTAACGAGCAGTACTTC.

The DNA of the CDR3 is TGTGCCAGCACTAAGATTGGAAACACCATATATTTT. Translation: CASTKIGNTIYF. The chain joins TRBV2 to TRBJ1-3; D gene ambiguous. Germline CDR1 is SNHLY and CDR2 is FYNNEI. The CDR3 is made up of 12 amino acids. V lost 7 bases and J lost 3, with 7 bases in between.

The rearrangement joins TRBV6-5 to TRBJ2-5; 7 bases match TRBD2. V dropped 7 bases and J dropped 4; count of bases not matched to a gene: 12. The germline V gene has CDR1 MNHEY and CDR2 SVGAGI. CDR3 length: 15 amino acids. The chain's CDR3 is CASTPFGGSGETQYF. CDR3 DNA sequence: TGTGCCAGCACCCCGTTCGGGGGGAGTGGAGAGACCCAGTACTTC.

The chain links TRBV11-1 to TRBJ2-1; D not certain. V dropped 5 bases and J dropped 4 bases, with 12 bases sitting between them. This CDR3 is built from 14 residues. CDR1 and CDR2 from the germline V gene are SGHAT and FQDESV (reference sequence). Written as DNA, the CDR3 is TGTGCCAGCAGCCCAGGTCCAGAATACAATGAGCAGTTCTTC. Protein: CASSPGPEYNEQFF.

The chain recombines TRBV6-6 with TRBJ2-1, with 7 bases identical to TRBD1. The CDR3 covers 14 residues. The germline CDR1 and CDR2 sequences are MNHNY and SVGAGI (reference sequence). The ends lost 6 bases at V and 0 bases at J; junction bases unmatched: 2. The CDR3 bases are TGTGCCAGCAGCCCAGGGGGCTCCTACAATGAGCAGTTCTTC. It yields the protein CASSPGGSYNEQFF.

V and J are TRBV18 and TRBJ1-5; D possibly corresponds to TRBD1 (6 bases). The germline V and J ends were trimmed by 6 bases and 7 bases, with 19 bases remaining between them. There are 15 residues in the CDR3. CDR1 and CDR2 (germline): KGHSH, LQKENI. The CDR3 is CASSLEAGVRQPQHF. Written as DNA, the CDR3 is TGTGCCAGCTCCCTCGAGGCAGGGGTACGACAGCCCCAGCATTTT. The full variable domain, its missing parts supplied by reference TRBV18 and TRBJ1-5, is NAGVMQNPRHLVRRRGQEARLRCSPMKGHSHVYWYRQLPEEGLKFMVYLQKENIIDESGMPKERFSAEFPKEGPSILRIQQVVRGDSAAYFCASSLEAGVRQPQHFGDGTRLSIL.

This clone has only one observation. The chain recombines TRBV9 with TRBJ2-7; D is ambiguous. The germline V gene has CDR1 SGDLS and CDR2 YYNGEE. The CDR3 totals 13 residues. V gave up 4 bases and J gave up 3 bases, with 11 bases separating them. DNA of the CDR3: TGTGCCAGCAGCACCTCCGCGGACTACGAGCAGTACTTC. Amino acids: CASSTSADYEQYF.

This clone has just one count. The chain employs TRBV7-8 and TRBJ1-5; D is perhaps TRBD1 (5 bases). Trimming removed 3 bases at V and 3 bases at J, with 21 bases between. The germline gives CDR1 SGHVS, CDR2 FQNEAQ. The CDR3 consists of 18 residues. CDR3 sequence (DNA): TGTGCCAGCAGCTTCGCGCGGTGGGGGGTCGGGGCCAATCAGCCCCAGCATTTT. Translation gives CASSFARWGVGANQPQHF. The whole variable domain, filled in from reference TRBV7-8 and TRBJ1-5, reads GAGVSQSPRYKVAKRGQDVALRCDPISGHVSLFWYQQALGQGPEFLTYFQNEAQLDKSGLPSDRFFAERPEGSVSTLKIQRTQQEDSAVYLCASSFARWGVGANQPQHFGDGTRLSIL.

This chain connects TRBV1 to TRBJ2-5; TRBD1, as called in the table, went unchecked against the DNA. TRBV1 constitutes a pseudogene. The CDR3 contains 16 residues. The CDR3 region has the DNA TGCACCAGCAGCCAATTAAGGACAGGGAGAGGAGAGACCCAGTACTTC. This translates into CTSSQLRTGRGETQYF.

V and J are TRBV28 and TRBJ1-4; D perhaps matches TRBD1 (5 bases). This CDR3 contains 14 residues. V dropped 10 bases and J dropped 0 bases, with 12 bases sitting between them. Per the germline V gene, CDR1 is MDHEN and CDR2 is SYDVKM. CDR3 sequence reads: CAIRGAATNEKLFF. The CDR3 nucleotides read TGTGCCATCAGAGGGGCTGCAACTAATGAAAAACTGTTTTTT.

The V gene is TRBV7-3, the J gene TRBJ2-3; D might be TRBD2 (5 bases). Germline V gene lookup returns CDR1 SGHTA and CDR2 FQGTGA. The CDR3 has 13 amino acids. The ends were cut back, 5 bases at V and 0 bases at J, with 6 bases in the middle. CDR3 loop: CASSRGSTDTQYF. In DNA, the CDR3 is TGTGCCAGCAGCCGGGGTAGCACAGATACGCAGTATTTT.

The chain carries TRBV6-5 and TRBJ1-5, with D uncertain. The CDR3 extends over 15 amino acids. Looked up from germline, CDR1 is MNHEY and CDR2 is SVGAGI. The V end lost 7 bases, the J end lost 2 bases, and 15 bases lay between the germline ends. The CDR3 sequence: CASMLGGLGNQPQHF. CDR3 coding DNA: TGTGCCAGCATGCTCGGAGGTTTAGGCAATCAGCCCCAGCATTTT.

This clone was detected ten times or more. The chain has TRBV7-2 and TRBJ1-5, with D unresolved. This CDR3 is built from 13 residues. CDR1 and CDR2 from the germline V gene are SGHTA and FQGNSA. Trimming left V 4 bases short and J 0 bases short, with 4 bases between. The CDR3 DNA reads as TGTGCCAGCAGCTCCTATAGCAATCAGCCCCAGCATTTT. This translates into CASSSYSNQPQHF.

This rearrangement joins TRBV7-2 to TRBJ1-5; weak D call: TRBD1 (6 bases). Germline V gene lookup returns CDR1 SGHTA and CDR2 FQGNSA. This CDR3 is 15 amino acids long. The V and J ends lost 2 bases and 6 bases respectively, with 14 bases between them. In DNA form, the CDR3 reads TGTGCCAGCAGCTTATGGGGGCAGGGGAGTCAGCCCCAGCATTTT. The encoded protein is CASSLWGQGSQPQHF.

The V call is TRBV5-1, the J call TRBJ2-5, with D perhaps TRBD2 (6 bases). Germline V lookup: CDR1 SGHRS, CDR2 YFSETQ. The V end was cut by 4 bases, the J end by 3 bases, with 13 bases between. The CDR3 has 14 amino acids. This CDR3 reads CASSTGTSKETQYF. The CDR3 DNA reads TGCGCCAGCAGCACCGGGACTTCGAAAGAGACCCAGTACTTC. The variable domain in full, with the rest retrieved from reference TRBV5-1 and TRBJ2-5, is KAGVTQTPRYLIKTRGQQVTLSCSPISGHRSVSWYQQTPGQGLQFLFEYFSETQRNKGNFPGRFSGRQFSNSRSEMNVSTLELGDSALYLCASSTGTSKETQYFGPGTRLLVL.

The chain couples TRBV19 to TRBJ2-1; 11 bases map to TRBD2. V dropped 6 bases and J dropped 3; count of bases not matched to a gene: 4. Germline assignment: CDR1 LNHDA and CDR2 SQIVND (reference sequence). The CDR3 consists of 15 residues. DNA of the CDR3: TGTGCCAGTAGGATCGGGACTAGCGGCTACAATGAGCAGTTCTTC. It specifies CASRIGTSGYNEQFF.